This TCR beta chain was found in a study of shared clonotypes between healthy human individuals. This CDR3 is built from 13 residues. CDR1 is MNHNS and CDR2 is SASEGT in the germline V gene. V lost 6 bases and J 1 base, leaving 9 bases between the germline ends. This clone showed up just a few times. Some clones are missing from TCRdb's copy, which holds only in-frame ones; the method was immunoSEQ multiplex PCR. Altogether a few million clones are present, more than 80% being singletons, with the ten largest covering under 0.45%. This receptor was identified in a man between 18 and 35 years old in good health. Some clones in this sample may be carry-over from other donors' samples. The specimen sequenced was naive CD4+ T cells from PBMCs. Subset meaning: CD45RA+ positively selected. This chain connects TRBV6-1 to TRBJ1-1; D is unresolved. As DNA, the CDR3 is TGTGCCAGCAGGATGGACGGGAACACTGAAGCTTTCTTT. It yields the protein CASRMDGNTEAFF.